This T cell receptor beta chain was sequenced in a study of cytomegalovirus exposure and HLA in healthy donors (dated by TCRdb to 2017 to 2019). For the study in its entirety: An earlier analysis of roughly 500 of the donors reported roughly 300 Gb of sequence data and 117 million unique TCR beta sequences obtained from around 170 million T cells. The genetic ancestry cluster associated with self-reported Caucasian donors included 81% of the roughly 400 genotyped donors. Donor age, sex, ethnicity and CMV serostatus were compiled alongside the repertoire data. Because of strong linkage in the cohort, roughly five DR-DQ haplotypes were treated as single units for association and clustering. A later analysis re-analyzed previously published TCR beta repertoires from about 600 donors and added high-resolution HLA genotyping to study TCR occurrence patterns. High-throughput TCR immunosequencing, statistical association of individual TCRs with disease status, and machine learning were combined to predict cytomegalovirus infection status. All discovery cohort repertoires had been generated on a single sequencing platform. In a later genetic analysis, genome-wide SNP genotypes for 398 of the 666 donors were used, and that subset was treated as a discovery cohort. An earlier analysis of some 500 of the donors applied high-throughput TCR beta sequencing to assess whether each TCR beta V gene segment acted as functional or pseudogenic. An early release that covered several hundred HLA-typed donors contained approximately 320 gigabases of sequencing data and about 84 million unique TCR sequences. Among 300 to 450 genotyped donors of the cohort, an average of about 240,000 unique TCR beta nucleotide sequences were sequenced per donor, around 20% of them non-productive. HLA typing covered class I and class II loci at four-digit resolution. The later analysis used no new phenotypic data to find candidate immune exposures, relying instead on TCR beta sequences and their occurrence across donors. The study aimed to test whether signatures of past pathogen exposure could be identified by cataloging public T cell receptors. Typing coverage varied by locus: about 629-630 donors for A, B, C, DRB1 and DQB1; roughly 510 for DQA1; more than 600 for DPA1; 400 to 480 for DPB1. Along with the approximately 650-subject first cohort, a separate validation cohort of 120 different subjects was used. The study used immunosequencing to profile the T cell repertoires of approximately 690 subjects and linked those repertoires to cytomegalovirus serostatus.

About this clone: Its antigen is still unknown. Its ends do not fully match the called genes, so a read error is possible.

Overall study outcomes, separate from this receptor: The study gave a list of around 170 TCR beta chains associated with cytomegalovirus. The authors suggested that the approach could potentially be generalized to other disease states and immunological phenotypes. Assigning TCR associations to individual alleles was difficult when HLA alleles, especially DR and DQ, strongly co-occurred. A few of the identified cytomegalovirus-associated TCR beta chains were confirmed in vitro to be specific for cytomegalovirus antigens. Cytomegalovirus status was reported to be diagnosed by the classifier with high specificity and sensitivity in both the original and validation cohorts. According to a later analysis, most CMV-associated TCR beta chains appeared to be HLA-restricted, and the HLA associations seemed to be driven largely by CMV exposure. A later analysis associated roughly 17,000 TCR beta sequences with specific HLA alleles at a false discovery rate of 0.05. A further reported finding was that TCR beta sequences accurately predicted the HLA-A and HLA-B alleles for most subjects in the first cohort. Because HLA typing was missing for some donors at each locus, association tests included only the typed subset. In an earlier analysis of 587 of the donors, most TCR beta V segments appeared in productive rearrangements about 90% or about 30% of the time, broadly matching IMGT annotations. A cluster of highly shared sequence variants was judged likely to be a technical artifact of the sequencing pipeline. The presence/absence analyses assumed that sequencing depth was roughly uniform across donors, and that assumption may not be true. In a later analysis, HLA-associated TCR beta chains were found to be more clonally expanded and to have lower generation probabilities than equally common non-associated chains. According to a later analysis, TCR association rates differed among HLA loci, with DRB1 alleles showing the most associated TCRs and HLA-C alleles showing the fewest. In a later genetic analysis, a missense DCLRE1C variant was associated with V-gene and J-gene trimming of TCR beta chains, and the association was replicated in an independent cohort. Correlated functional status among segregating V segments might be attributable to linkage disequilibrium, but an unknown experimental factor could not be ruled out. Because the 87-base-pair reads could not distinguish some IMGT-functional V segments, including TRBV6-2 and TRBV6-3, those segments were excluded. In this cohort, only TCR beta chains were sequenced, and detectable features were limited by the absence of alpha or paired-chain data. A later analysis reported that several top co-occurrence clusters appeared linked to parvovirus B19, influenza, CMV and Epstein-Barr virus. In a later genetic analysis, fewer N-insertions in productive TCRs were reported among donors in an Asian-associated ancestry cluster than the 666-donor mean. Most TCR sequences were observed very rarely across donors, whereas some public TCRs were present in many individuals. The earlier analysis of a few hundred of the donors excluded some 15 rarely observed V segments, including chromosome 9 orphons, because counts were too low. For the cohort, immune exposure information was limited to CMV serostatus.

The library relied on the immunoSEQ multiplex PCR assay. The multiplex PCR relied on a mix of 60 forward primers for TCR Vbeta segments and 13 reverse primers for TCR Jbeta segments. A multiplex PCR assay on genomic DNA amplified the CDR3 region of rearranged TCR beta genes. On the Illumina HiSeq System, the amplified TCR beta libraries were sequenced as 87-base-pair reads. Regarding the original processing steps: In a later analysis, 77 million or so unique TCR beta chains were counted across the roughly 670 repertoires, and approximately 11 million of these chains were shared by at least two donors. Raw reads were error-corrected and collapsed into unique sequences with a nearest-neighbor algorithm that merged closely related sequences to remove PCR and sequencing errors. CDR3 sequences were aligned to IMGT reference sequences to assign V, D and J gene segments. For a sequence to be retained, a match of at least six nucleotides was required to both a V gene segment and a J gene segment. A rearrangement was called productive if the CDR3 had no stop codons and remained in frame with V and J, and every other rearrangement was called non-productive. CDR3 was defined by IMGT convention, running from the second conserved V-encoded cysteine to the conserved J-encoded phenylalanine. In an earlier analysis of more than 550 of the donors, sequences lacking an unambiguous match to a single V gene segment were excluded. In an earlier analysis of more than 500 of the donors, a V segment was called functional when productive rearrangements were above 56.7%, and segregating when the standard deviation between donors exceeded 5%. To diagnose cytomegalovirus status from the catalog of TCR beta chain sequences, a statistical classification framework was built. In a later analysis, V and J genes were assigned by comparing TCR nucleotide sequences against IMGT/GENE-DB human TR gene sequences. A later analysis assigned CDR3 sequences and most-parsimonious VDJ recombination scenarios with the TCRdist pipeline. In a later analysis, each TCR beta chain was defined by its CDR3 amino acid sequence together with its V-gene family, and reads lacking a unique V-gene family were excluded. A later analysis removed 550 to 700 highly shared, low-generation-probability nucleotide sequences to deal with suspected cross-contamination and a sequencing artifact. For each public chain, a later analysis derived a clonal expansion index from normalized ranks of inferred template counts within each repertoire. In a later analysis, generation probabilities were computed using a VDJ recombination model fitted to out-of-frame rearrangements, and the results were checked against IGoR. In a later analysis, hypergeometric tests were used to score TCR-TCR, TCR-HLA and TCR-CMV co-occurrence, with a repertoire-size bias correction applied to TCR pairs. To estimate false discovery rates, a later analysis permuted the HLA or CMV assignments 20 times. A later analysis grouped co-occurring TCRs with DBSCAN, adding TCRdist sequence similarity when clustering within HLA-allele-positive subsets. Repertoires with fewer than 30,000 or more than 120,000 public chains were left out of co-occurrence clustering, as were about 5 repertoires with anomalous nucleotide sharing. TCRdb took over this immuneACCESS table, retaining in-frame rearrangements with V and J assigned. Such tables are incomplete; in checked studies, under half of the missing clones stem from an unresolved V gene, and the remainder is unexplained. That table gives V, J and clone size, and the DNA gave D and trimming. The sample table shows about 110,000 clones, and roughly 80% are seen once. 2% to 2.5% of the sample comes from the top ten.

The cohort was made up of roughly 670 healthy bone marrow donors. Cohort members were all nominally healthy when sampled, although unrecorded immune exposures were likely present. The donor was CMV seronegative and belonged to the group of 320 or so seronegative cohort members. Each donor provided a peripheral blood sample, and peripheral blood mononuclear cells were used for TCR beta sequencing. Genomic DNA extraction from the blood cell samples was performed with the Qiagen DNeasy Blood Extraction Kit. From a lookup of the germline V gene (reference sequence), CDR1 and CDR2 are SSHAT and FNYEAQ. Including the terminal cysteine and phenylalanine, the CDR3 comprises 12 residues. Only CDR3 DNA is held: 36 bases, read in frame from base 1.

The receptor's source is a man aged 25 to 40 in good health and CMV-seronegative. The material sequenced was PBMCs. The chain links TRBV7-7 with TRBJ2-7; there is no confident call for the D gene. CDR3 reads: CASSLWASEQYF. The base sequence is TGTGCTAGCAGCTTATGGGCTTCCGAGCAGTACTTC.